A selection of T cell receptor beta chains follows, all from one sample in a study of blood T cell repertoires in COVID-19. Assay used: immunoSEQ multiplex PCR; TCRdb lists only in-frame clones, some missing. The sample holds 90,000 to 110,000 clones; around four fifths are singletons and the top ten take about 20%. The source material was peripheral blood. These receptors were collected from a woman aged 55-69 years with acute or convalescent COVID-19. CDR3s leave out the opening cysteine and the closing phenylalanine or tryptophan.

13	TRBV28	TRBJ2-7	ASSGTGAPVVEQY
14	TRBV24-1	TRBJ2-1	ATTHSGTSGYNEQF
12	TRBV19	TRBJ2-3	ASSQAGHTDTQY
11	TRBV14	TRBJ1-1	ASSQARGTEAF
13	TRBV27	TRBJ2-7	ASSLEGLLWHEQY
13	TRBV4-3	TRBJ1-1	ASSPIGGQNTEAF
12	TRBV19	TRBJ2-2	ASMGQANTGELF
15	TRBV7-6	TRBJ2-2	ASSLGAGDSTTGELF
9	TRBV11-3	TRBJ2-3	ASSPDRAQY
9	TRBV12-3/TRBV12-4	TRBJ2-7	ASSLKTEQY
12	TRBV28	TRBJ1-2	ASTRGGTIHGYT
12	TRBV14	TRBJ2-7	ASSLGLGSYEQY
14	TRBV27	TRBJ1-1	ASSLSLTGSTSAAF
12	TRBV3-1/TRBV3-2	TRBJ1-1	ASSQVATQTDAF
11	TRBV14	TRBJ2-3	ASSFRGADTQY
13	TRBV6-6	TRBJ1-5	ASTSGSGSNQPQH
11	TRBV10-3	TRBJ1-2	AIKLDRPYGYT
9	TRBV6-5	TRBJ1-2	ASGTVRGYT
10	TRBV3-1/TRBV3-2	TRBJ2-1	ASTGGHNEQF
9	TRBV28	TRBJ2-1	ASSPNYEQF
15	TRBV15	TRBJ1-3	ATSRGRQGFARNTIY
13	TRBV19	TRBJ1-5	ASIEGHYSNQPQH